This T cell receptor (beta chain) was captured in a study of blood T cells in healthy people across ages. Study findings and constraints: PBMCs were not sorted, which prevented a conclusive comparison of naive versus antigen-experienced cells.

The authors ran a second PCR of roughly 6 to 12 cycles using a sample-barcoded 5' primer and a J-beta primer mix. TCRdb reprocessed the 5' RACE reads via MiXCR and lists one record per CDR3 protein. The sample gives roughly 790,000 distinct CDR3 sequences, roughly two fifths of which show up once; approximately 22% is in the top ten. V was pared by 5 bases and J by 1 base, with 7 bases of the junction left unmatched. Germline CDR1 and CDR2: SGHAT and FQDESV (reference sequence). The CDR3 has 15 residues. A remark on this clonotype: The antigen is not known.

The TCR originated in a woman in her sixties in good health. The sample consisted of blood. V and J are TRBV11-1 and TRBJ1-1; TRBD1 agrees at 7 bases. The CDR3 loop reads CASSADRLRNTEAFF. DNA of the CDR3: TGTGCCAGCAGCGCGGACAGGTTAAGGAACACTGAAGCTTTCTTT.